This T cell receptor (beta chain) was sequenced in a study of T cells expressing NK-cell markers. Study observations and caveats: Questions lingered over whether expanded NKG2C+ T cell clones were HCMV-specific. Dominance of the CD3+CD56-NKG2C+ fraction by these clonotypes also held in four donors. The contribution of dominant NKG2C+ clonotypes to CD8+ T cells in roughly six donors was roughly 1.0-8%.

As for this clonotype: The target antigen is unknown.

This CDR3 comprises 15 residues. CDR1 SQVTM and CDR2 ANQGSEA come from the germline V gene. The authors generated TCR beta cDNA through 5'RACE template switching with UMIs. TCRdb reprocessed the 5' RACE reads, keeping one entry per CDR3 protein, no DNA. The sample yields about 150,000 distinct CDR3 sequences, of which the top ten take up roughly a third. The V call is TRBV29-1, the J call TRBJ2-1; TCRdb's D call of TRBD1 is untestable without DNA. The specimen was blood T cells: a sorted CD56 or NKG2C T cell subset, CD4+ or CD8+ T cells, or bulk PBMC T cells (not recorded which). This receptor was identified in a woman between 45 and 60 years old in good health. CDR3 residues: CSVRGGDPLGTEQFF.